One T cell receptor (beta chain) is described in this entry. The antigen is not known. This sample was included in a study of cytomegalovirus exposure and HLA in healthy donors. Between the trimmed V and J ends, which lost 1 base and 0 bases, there was a span of 14 bases. The germline gives CDR1 SGHTA, CDR2 FQGTGA. The CDR3 is 17 residues long. Findings and caveats of the study: Within the data, a cluster of highly shared sequence variants was likely a sequencing artifact.

Primers: 60 Vbeta forward and 13 Jbeta reverse. The table came from immunoSEQ multiplex PCR; TCRdb's copy has only in-frame clones and leaves some out. The sample has around 100,000 clones, roughly three quarters seen once. This chain connects TRBV7-3 to TRBJ2-3; a possible D gene is TRBD2 (6 bases). The sequence was obtained from a male donor in good health and CMV-seropositive. The sequenced material came from PBMCs. The CDR3 is CASSLNPGGGSTDTQYF. The CDR3 DNA is TGTGCCAGCAGCTTAAACCCCGGGGGAGGCAGCACAGATACGCAGTATTTT.